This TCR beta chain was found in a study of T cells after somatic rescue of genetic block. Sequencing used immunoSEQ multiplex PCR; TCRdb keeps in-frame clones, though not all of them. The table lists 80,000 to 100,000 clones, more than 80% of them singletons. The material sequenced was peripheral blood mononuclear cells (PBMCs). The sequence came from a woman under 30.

The CDR3 protein is CASSSKVYEQYF. Written as DNA, the CDR3 is TGTGCCAGCAGCTCAAAGGTCTACGAGCAGTACTTC. The chain employs TRBV11-2 and TRBJ2-7; D gene uncertain. The germline V and J ends were trimmed by 4 bases and 3 bases, with 7 bases remaining between them. Germline CDR1 is SGHAT and CDR2 is FQNNGV. This CDR3 has 12 residues.